This entry concerns a single T cell receptor (beta chain). The source of the sample is a study of cytomegalovirus exposure and HLA in healthy donors. Vbeta (60) and Jbeta (13) primers were used in the PCR. Libraries were prepared by immunoSEQ multiplex PCR; TCRdb keeps only in-frame clonotypes and omits some of them. The sample lists 210,000 or so clones; around 80% were seen once. This CDR3 contains 17 residues. V shed 0 bases and J 0 bases; nucleotides not matched to a gene: 5. Germline V lookup: CDR1 WNHNN, CDR2 SYGVQD (reference sequence). V usage is TRBV10-1 and J usage is TRBJ2-3; 8 bases align to TRBD2. This sequence was found in a woman aged 55-75 years in good health and CMV-seropositive. The sample comprised PBMCs. CDR3 residues: CASSESKSSGSTDTQYF. The CDR3 DNA is TGCGCCAGCAGTGAGTCGAAGTCTAGCGGGAGCACAGATACGCAGTATTTT.